This TCR beta chain stems from a study of blood T cell repertoires in COVID-19. Study-level information: Whether acute or convalescent, the COVID-19 samples came from the United States, Italy and Spain.

Original processing notes: Reference gene primer amplification yielded estimated nucleated cell counts. Clones were sequenced by immunoSEQ multiplex PCR, and TCRdb holds only the in-frame ones, with some missing. V and J calls and clone size come straight from that table; D and trimming were deduced from the DNA. The sample holds 150,000 to 200,000 clones; 76% are singletons and the top ten take about a sixth. Grouping used clinical history reported by participants in a survey and questionnaire. Trimming stripped 7 bases from V and 0 bases from J, with 15 bases between. The CDR3 loop spans 15 amino acids. Germline V CDR1 and CDR2: SNHLY, FYNNEI.

This chain joins TRBV2 and TRBJ1-1, with D possibly TRBD1 on 5 matching bases. The sequence came from a woman between 50 and 59 years old with acute COVID-19. Sequencing was carried out using PBMCs or T cells enriched from blood (not recorded which). The CDR3 region has the DNA TGTGCCAGCACCGGGGACGGGGGGATGAACACTGAAGCTTTCTTT. Translation: CASTGDGGMNTEAFF.